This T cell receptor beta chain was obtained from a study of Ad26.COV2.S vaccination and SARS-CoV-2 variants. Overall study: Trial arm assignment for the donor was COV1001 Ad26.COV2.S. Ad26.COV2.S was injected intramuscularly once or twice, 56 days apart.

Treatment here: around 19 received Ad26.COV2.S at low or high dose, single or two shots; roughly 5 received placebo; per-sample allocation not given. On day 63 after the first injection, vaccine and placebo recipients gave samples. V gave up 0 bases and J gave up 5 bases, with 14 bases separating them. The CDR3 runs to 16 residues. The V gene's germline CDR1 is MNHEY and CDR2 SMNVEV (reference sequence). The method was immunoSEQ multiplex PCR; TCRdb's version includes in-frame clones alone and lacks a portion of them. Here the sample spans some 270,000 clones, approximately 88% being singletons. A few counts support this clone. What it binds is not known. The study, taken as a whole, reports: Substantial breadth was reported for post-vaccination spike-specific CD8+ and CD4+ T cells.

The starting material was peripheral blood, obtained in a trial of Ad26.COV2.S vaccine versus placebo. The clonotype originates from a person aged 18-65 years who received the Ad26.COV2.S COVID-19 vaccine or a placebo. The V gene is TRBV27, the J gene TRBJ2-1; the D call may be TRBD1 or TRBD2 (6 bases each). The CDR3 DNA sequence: TGTGCCAGCAGTTTATCCTCAAGGGGGGCCAACAATGAGCAGTTCTTC. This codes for CASSLSSRGANNEQFF.